This TCR beta chain was recovered during a study of shared clonotypes between healthy human individuals. Trimming removed 7 bases from V and 5 bases from J; junction bases left unmatched: 20. Germline values: CDR1 MDHEN, CDR2 SYDVKM. CDR3 length: 18 amino acids. Deep was the level used in running the assay. Measured with immunoSEQ multiplex PCR; TCRdb has only the in-frame clones, and not every one. This sample has fewer than 850,000 clones, with about 92% found just once. Everyone who donated was a Caucasian adult who lived in Nashville, Tennessee. CD8 memory combined CD45RO+ cells with CCR7-negative CD45RA+ TemRA cells. General observations from the study: Roughly 4.7% was the fraction of naive CD4 clonotypes found shared across four donors.

On this clone itself: Antigen: not known.

Sequenced material: memory CD8+ T cells from PBMCs. Regarding subset: CD45RO+ cells pooled with CCR7-negative TemRA cells. The gene calls are TRBV28 and TRBJ2-7; 10 bases are shared with TRBD2. The source of this sequence is a young man in good health. Some clones in this sample may be carry-over from other donors' samples. The CDR3 reads CASKFKGPLAGVLDEQYF. Here the CDR3 DNA reads TGTGCCAGCAAATTTAAAGGTCCGCTAGCGGGAGTATTAGACGAGCAGTACTTC.